This is a list of T cell receptor beta chains from one sample in a study of T-cell reconstitution after alpha-beta-depleted transplantation in children. TCRdb reprocessed the PCR reads with MiXCR, giving one entry per CDR3 protein. The sample yields approximately 520,000 distinct CDR3 sequences, approximately 29% seen once. Sequences were derived from PBMCs from the stem cell graft donor, sampled from the stem cell graft. These receptors all stem from a human donor who donated a stem cell graft to a child with aplastic anemia. Both conserved end residues are part of each CDR3. Fields, in order: V gene, D gene, clone size, J gene, CDR3 DNA, CDR3 protein. A D gene is named only where the DNA matches it firmly. Clone size, where shown, is once, few, many, or a class for clones that have expanded.

TRBV30	TRBD1	few	TRBJ2-1	TGTGCCTGGAGTGCCGGGACAGGGGTTTACAATGAGCAGTTCTTC	CAWSAGTGVYNEQFF
TRBV6-1	NA	NA	TRBJ2-2	TGTGCCAGCAGCCCCCTGGCAGCCGGCACCGGGGAGCTGTTTTTT	CASSPLAAGTGELFF
TRBV2	NA	NA	TRBJ2-3	TGTGCCAGCAGTCGAATACCGGGGAACACAGATACGCAGTATTTT	CASSRIPGNTDTQYF
TRBV4-3	NA	NA	TRBJ2-4	TGCGCCAGCAGCCAAGATCCCAGCTTAAATTCCTTAGCCAAAAACATTCAGTACTTC	CASSQDPSLNSLAKNIQYF
TRBV3-1	TRBD1	NA	TRBJ2-6	TGTGCCAGCAGCCAAGAGGGGGACAGCAACGTCCTGACTTTC	CASSQEGDSNVLTF
TRBV15	NA	few	TRBJ2-1	TGTGCCACCTGTTCCGGGGAAGGATACAATGAGCAGTTCTTC	CATCSGEGYNEQFF
TRBV9	TRBD1	NA	TRBJ2-4	TGTGCCAGCAGCGTAGTTGCAGGGGGAGAAAACATTCAGTACTTC	CASSVVAGGENIQYF
TRBV11-1	NA	NA	TRBJ1-1	TGTGCCAGCAGCTACGTGGCTGAAGCTTTCTTT	CASSYVAEAFF
TRBV11-1	TRBD1	NA	TRBJ1-4	TGTGCCAGCAGGGAACCGGGACAGGGTGGCGAAAAACTGTTTTTT	CASREPGQGGEKLFF
TRBV6-5	TRBD1	few	TRBJ2-2	TGTGCCAGCAGTTACTTCGGGACAGGGTACACCGGGGAGCTGTTTTTT	CASSYFGTGYTGELFF
TRBV29-1	NA	NA	TRBJ2-7	TGCAGCGTTGACCTGACGGGATCCTACGAGCAGTACTTC	CSVDLTGSYEQYF
TRBV7-2	NA	NA	TRBJ2-1	TGTGCCAGCAGCTTAACGGTGGGTGAGCAGTTCTTC	CASSLTVGEQFF
TRBV5-1	NA	many	TRBJ2-5	TGCGCCAGCAGCTTGGGGGGACACTACCAAGAGACCCAGTACTTC	CASSLGGHYQETQYF
TRBV11-3	TRBD2	NA	TRBJ2-1	TGTGCCAGCAGCCAGGGGCTAGCGGGAGGTAATCGGGATGAGCAGTTCTTC	CASSQGLAGGNRDEQFF
TRBV20-1	NA	few	TRBJ2-5	TGCAGTGCTAGAGATAGAACAGGGATAGAGACCCAGTACTTC	CSARDRTGIETQYF
TRBV24-1	TRBD1	few	TRBJ2-1	TGTGCCACCGCGCCAGGGGGACGGAATGAGCAGTTCTTC	CATAPGGRNEQFF
TRBV6-1	NA	NA	TRBJ2-5	TGTGCCAGCGGACCGTTCAATCCCCAGTACTTC	CASGPFNPQYF
TRBV27	NA	few	TRBJ1-1	TGTGCCAGCAGTTTATTTGGGTGGTCGTTCGCAGAAGGAAACACTGAAGCTTTCTTT	CASSLFGWSFAEGNTEAFF
TRBV29-1	TRBD2	few	TRBJ2-1	TGCAGCGTGGAGGGGACTAGCGGGGGGTACAATGAGCAGTTCTTC	CSVEGTSGGYNEQFF
TRBV27	NA	NA	TRBJ2-5	TGTGCCAGCAGTCCGGTCGGGGCCCGACGGATGCCCCAAGAGACCCAGTACTTC	CASSPVGARRMPQETQYF
TRBV7-6	NA	NA	TRBJ1-1	TGTGCCAGCAGCGAACGCGGGGGATTGGACACTGAAGCTTTCTTT	CASSERGGLDTEAFF
TRBV7-9	NA	few	TRBJ1-2	TGTGCCAGCAGCTCATCCGGCAGGAACTATGGCTACACCTTC	CASSSSGRNYGYTF
TRBV12-3/TRBV12-4	TRBD1	NA	TRBJ2-7	TGTGCCAGCACCCGGACAGGGGCACGATACGAGCAGTACTTC	CASTRTGARYEQYF
TRBV5-1	TRBD1	NA	TRBJ1-2	TGCGCCAGCAGCTCCCCCGGGACAGGGAATGGCTACACCTTC	CASSSPGTGNGYTF
TRBV20-1	TRBD2	NA	TRBJ2-2	TGCAGTGCTAGAGATCCGGGACTAGTCGATGGCACCGGGGAGCTGTTTTTT	CSARDPGLVDGTGELFF
TRBV19	NA	NA	TRBJ1-1	TGTGCCAGTAGTATCGTTGAAAGTGGAGGGAACACTGAAGCTTTCTTT	CASSIVESGGNTEAFF
TRBV20-1	NA	few	TRBJ2-1	TGCAGTGCTAGTACGGGACCCCTCGTTATGAATGAGCAGTTCTTC	CSASTGPLVMNEQFF
TRBV7-3	NA	NA	TRBJ2-7	TGTGCCAGCAGCTTATTCCCAGTTAGATCCTACGAGCAGTACTTC	CASSLFPVRSYEQYF
TRBV18	TRBD2	few	TRBJ2-1	TGTGCCAGCTCACAAACTAGCGGGAAAGAAAATGAGCAGTTCTTC	CASSQTSGKENEQFF
TRBV7-2	TRBD2	many	TRBJ2-1	TGTGCCAGCAGCTCGGGACTAGCGGGAGGCAATGAGCAGTTCTTC	CASSSGLAGGNEQFF
TRBV29-1	TRBD2	NA	TRBJ2-1	TGCAGCGTTGAAAAGGCGCAAGGGACTAGCGTCGTATATGAGCAGTTCTTC	CSVEKAQGTSVVYEQFF
TRBV28	NA	NA	TRBJ2-7	TGTGCCAGCAGTCAGACGGGACACTCCTACGAGCAGTACTTC	CASSQTGHSYEQYF
TRBV30	TRBD2	few	TRBJ2-2	TGTGCCTGGGGGGGACTAGCGGGGACTAACACCGGGGAGCTGTTTTTT	CAWGGLAGTNTGELFF
TRBV6-4	TRBD2	few	TRBJ2-1	TGTGCCAGCAGTGTACTAGCGGGAGGTTACAATGAGCAGTTCTTC	CASSVLAGGYNEQFF
TRBV7-7	NA	NA	TRBJ2-2	TGTGCCGTACGGGACCGCCGCGCCACCGGGGAGCTGTTTTTT	CAVRDRRATGELFF
TRBV27	NA	NA	TRBJ2-5	TGTGCCAGCCGCGTGTTGGGGGACGGGGAGACCCAGTACTTC	CASRVLGDGETQYF
TRBV18	NA	NA	TRBJ2-1	TGTGCCAGCTCACCAGATGGAGAGAATGAGCAGTTCTTC	CASSPDGENEQFF
TRBV19	NA	NA	TRBJ1-1	TGTGCCAGTACCGAGGTTATGAACACTGAAGCTTTCTTT	CASTEVMNTEAFF
TRBV24-1	TRBD1	few	TRBJ1-1	TGTGCCACGGTGGGACAGGGGGCGCGGAACACTGAAGCTTTCTTT	CATVGQGARNTEAFF
TRBV12-3/TRBV12-4	TRBD2	NA	TRBJ2-1	TGTGCCAGCAGCTCCCAAGGGAGCGGGAGTTACAATGAGCAGTTCTTC	CASSSQGSGSYNEQFF
TRBV20-1	NA	NA	TRBJ2-3	TGCAGTGCTGGGGCAGGACGGGTAACAGATACGCAGTATTTT	CSAGAGRVTDTQYF
TRBV24-1	NA	NA	TRBJ1-1	TGTGCCACCCAGGCGGGGGGATTTGGGAACACTGAAGCTTTCTTT	CATQAGGFGNTEAFF
TRBV30	NA	NA	TRBJ1-1	TGTGCCTGGAGTGCAGGAGGGGTGGACACTGAAGCTTTCTTT	CAWSAGGVDTEAFF
TRBV24-1	NA	NA	TRBJ2-7	TGTGCCACCAGTGATTCCGGGACCGGCTCCTACGAGCAGTACTTC	CATSDSGTGSYEQYF
TRBV5-1	TRBD2	NA	TRBJ2-3	TGCGCCAGCACGGTGGGTTTAGCGGGCCTGATGGAGAAGCAGTATTTT	CASTVGLAGLMEKQYF
TRBV30	NA	NA	TRBJ2-2	TGTGCCTGGGCCTCTCGTAGGCTCGGGGAGCTGTTTTTT	CAWASRRLGELFF
TRBV29-1	TRBD2	NA	TRBJ2-1	TGCAGCGTTGAGACCCTGGCGGGAGTCATGAATGAGCAGTTCTTC	CSVETLAGVMNEQFF
TRBV7-2	NA	few	TRBJ1-2	TGTGCCAGCAGCTTCCCCCGGGACATCTATTGGGGCTACACCTTC	CASSFPRDIYWGYTF
TRBV5-7	TRBD1	once	TRBJ2-5	TGTGCCAGCAGTTGGGGGGGGACAGGGTCCGAGACCCAGTACTTC	CASSWGGTGSETQYF
TRBV20-1	NA	NA	TRBJ2-7	TGCAGTGCTAGATGGAGTAGCGATATAAAGCAGTACTTC	CSARWSSDIKQYF
TRBV7-9	NA	NA	TRBJ2-7	TGTGCCAGCGGTGCATCCTTCTCCTACGAGCAGTACTTC	CASGASFSYEQYF
TRBV12-3/TRBV12-4	NA	few	TRBJ1-1	TGTGCCAGCAGTTTTAAGGGGAACACTGAAGCTTTCTTT	CASSFKGNTEAFF
TRBV6-2/TRBV6-3	NA	NA	TRBJ2-5	TGTGCCAGCAGTTACTCGCGGAGCAGCAGAGAGACCCAGTACTTC	CASSYSRSSRETQYF